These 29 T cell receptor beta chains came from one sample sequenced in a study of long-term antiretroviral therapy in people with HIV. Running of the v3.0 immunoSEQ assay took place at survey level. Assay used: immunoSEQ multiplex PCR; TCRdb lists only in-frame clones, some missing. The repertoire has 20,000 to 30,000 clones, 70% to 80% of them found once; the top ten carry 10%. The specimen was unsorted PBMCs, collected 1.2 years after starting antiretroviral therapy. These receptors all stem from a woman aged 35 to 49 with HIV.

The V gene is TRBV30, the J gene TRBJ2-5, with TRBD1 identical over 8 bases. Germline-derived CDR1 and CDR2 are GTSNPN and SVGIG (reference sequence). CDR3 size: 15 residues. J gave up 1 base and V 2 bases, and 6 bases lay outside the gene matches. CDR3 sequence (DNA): TGTGCCTGGAGTCCGCGACAGGGGCGCCAAGAGACCCAGTACTTC. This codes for CAWSPRQGRQETQYF.

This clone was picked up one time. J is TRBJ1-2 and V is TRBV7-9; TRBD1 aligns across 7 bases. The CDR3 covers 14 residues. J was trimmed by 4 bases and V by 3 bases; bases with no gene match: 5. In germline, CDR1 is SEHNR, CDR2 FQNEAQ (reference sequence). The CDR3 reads CASSFDRALYGYTF. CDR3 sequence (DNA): TGTGCCAGCAGCTTCGACAGGGCCCTCTATGGCTACACCTTC.

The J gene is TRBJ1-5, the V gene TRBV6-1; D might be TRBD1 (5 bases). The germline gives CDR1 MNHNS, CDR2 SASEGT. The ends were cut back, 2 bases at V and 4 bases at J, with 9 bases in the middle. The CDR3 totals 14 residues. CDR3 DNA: TGTGCCAGCAGTGAAACGGAGGGGAATCAGCCCCAGCATTTT. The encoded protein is CASSETEGNQPQHF.

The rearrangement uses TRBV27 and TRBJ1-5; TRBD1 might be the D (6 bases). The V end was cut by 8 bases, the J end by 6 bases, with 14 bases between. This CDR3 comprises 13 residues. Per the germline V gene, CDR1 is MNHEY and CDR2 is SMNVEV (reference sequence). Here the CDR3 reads CASGTGLTQPQHF. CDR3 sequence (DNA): TGTGCCAGCGGCACAGGGTTAACTCAGCCCCAGCATTTT.

In nucleotides, the CDR3 is TGCAGCGTTGAAACGGGGAAGAGGTACACCGGGGAGCTGTTTTTT. Translated: CSVETGKRYTGELFF. The rearrangement joins TRBV29-1 to TRBJ2-2, with TRBD2 as a possible D gene (5 bases). From germline, CDR1 is SQVTM and CDR2 ANQGSEA. Trimming stripped 2 bases from V and 3 bases from J, with 13 bases between. CDR3 length: 15 residues.

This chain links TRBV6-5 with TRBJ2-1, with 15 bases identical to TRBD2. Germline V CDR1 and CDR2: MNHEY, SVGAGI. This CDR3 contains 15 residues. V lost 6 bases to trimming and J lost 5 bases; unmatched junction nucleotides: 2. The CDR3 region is CASSGLAGGHNEQFF. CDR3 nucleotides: TGTGCCAGCAGCGGACTAGCGGGGGGGCACAATGAGCAGTTCTTC.

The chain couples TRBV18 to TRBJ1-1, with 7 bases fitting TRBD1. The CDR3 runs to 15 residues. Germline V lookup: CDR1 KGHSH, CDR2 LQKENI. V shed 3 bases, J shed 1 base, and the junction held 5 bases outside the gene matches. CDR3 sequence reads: CASSPTGTANTEAFF. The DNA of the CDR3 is TGTGCCAGCTCACCGACCGGGACAGCGAACACTGAAGCTTTCTTT.

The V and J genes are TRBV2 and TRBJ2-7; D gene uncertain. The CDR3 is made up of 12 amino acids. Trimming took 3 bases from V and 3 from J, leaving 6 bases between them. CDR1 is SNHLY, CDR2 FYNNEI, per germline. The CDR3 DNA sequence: TGTGCCAGCAGTGACTCCTACTACGAGCAGTACTTC. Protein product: CASSDSYYEQYF.

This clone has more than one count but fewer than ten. The CDR3 DNA is TGTGCCTGGAGGGGGACAGTCCTTAATGAAAAACTGTTTTTT. Protein product: CAWRGTVLNEKLFF. The chain carries TRBV30 and TRBJ1-4, with 7 nucleotides matching TRBD1. This CDR3 contains 14 residues. Germline loops: CDR1 GTSNPN, CDR2 SVGIG (reference sequence). V gave up 3 bases and J gave up 4 bases; unmatched junction bases: 5.

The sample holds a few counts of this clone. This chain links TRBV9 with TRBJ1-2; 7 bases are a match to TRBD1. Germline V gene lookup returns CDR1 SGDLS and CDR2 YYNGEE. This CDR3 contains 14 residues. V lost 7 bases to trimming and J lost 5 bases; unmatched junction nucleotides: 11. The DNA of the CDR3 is TGTGCCAGCCACCGAGGGGGCGGACTGTATGGCTACACCTTC. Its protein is CASHRGGGLYGYTF.

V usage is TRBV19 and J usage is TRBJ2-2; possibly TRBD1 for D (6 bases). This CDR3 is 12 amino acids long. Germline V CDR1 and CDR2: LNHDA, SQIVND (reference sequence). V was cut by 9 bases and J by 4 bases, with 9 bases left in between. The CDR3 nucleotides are TGTGCCAGGGAACAGGGCACCGGGGAGCTGTTTTTT. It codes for CAREQGTGELFF.

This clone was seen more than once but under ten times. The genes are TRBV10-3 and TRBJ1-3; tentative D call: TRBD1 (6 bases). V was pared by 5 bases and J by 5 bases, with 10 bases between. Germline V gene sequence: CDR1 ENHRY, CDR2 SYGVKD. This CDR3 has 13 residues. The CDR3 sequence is CAISTDRRNTIYF. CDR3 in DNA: TGTGCCATCAGTACGGACAGAAGAAACACCATATATTTT.

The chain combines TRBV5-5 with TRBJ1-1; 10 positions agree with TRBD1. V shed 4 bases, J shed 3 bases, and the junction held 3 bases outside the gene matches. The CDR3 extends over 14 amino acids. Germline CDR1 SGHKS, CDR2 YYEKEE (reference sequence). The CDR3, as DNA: TGTGCCAGCAGCGTGGGACAGGGGTACACTGAAGCTTTCTTT. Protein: CASSVGQGYTEAFF.

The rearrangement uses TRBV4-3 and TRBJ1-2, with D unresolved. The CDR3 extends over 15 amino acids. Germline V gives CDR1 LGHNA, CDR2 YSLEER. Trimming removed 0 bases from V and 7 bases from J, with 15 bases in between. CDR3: CASSQEVSGDAGYTF. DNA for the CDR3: TGCGCCAGCAGCCAAGAGGTTTCCGGGGATGCTGGCTACACCTTC.

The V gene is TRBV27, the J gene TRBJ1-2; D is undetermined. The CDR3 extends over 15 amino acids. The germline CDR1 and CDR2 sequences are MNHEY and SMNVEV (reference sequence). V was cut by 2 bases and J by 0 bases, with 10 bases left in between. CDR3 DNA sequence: TGTGCCAGCAGTTTACGGCTCGGTGCTAACTATGGCTACACCTTC. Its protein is CASSLRLGANYGYTF.

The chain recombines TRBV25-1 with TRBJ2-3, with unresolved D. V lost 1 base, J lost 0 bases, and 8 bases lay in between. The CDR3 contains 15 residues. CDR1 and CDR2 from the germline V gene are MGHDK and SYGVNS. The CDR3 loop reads CASSEWAASTDTQYF. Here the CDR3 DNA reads TGTGCCAGCAGTGAATGGGCAGCTAGCACAGATACGCAGTATTTT.

The CDR3 spells CASSQEQGFTEAFF. The CDR3 nucleotides are TGTGCCAGCAGCCAAGAGCAGGGGTTCACTGAAGCTTTCTTT. The chain employs TRBV14 and TRBJ1-1; D may be TRBD1 (6 bases). V lost 0 bases and J 4 bases, leaving 9 bases between the germline ends. This CDR3 is built from 14 residues. The V gene's germline CDR1 is SGHDN and CDR2 FVKESK.

The CDR3 nucleotides read TGCGCCAGCAGCCAGGTGGGCGGGGAGCCCCAGCATTTT. Translation: CASSQVGGEPQHF. The V gene is TRBV4-3, the J gene TRBJ1-5; D is uncertain. Per the germline V gene, CDR1 is LGHNA and CDR2 is YSLEER. Deletions cut 3 bases from V and 8 bases from J, with 11 bases between. The CDR3 extends over 13 amino acids.

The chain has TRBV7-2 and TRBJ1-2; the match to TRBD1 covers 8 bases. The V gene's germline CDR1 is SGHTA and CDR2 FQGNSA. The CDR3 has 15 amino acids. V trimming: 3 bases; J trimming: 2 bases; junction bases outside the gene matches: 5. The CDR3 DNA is TGTGCCAGCAGCTTCACGGACAGGGCCAACTATGGCTACACCTTC. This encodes CASSFTDRANYGYTF.

The CDR3 nucleotides are TGTGCCAGCAGCTCCGACGGGGACAGGGCAAGAGTGGGCTATGGCTACACCTTC. Translated, it gives CASSSDGDRARVGYGYTF. The chain recombines TRBV13 with TRBJ1-2; 9 nucleotides agree with TRBD1. The CDR3 is made up of 18 amino acids. Trimming removed 4 bases from V and 4 bases from J; junction bases left unmatched: 16. The V gene's germline CDR1 is PRHDT and CDR2 FYEKMQ (reference sequence).

The CDR3 DNA reads as TGTGCCAGCAGGATCAGGTCGGGACTAGCGGGAGGGCCGAGGGCCGAGCAGTACTTC. This translates into CASRIRSGLAGGPRAEQYF. The V and J genes are TRBV7-2 and TRBJ2-7; the match to TRBD2 covers 16 bases. Germline assignment: CDR1 SGHTA and CDR2 FQGNSA. CDR3 length: 19 residues. V lost 6 bases to trimming and J lost 6 bases; unmatched junction nucleotides: 17.

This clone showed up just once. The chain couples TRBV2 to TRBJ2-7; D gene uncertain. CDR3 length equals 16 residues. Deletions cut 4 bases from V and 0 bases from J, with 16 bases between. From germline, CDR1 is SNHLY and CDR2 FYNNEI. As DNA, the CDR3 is TGTGCCAGCAGTGTAAACAACCCCGCTTTCTCCTACGAGCAGTACTTC. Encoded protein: CASSVNNPAFSYEQYF.

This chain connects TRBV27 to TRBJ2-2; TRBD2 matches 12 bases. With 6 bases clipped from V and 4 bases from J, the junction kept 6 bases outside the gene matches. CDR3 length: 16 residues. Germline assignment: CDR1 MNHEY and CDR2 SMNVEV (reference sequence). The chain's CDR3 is CASSPRLAGVTGELFF. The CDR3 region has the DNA TGTGCCAGCAGCCCACGACTAGCGGGAGTCACCGGGGAGCTGTTTTTT.

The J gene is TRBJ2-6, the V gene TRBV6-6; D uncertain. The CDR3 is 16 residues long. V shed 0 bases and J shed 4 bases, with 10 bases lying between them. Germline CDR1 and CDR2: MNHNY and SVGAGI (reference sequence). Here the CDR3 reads CASSYSMQAGANVLTF. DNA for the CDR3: TGTGCCAGCAGTTACTCGATGCAGGCGGGGGCCAACGTCCTGACTTTC.

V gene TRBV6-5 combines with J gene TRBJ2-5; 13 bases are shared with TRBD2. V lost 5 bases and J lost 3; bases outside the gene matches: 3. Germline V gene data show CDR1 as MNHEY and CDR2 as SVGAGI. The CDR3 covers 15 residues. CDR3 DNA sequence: TGTGCCAGCAGTCGGACTAGCGGGAGTAAAGAGACCCAGTACTTC. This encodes CASSRTSGSKETQYF.

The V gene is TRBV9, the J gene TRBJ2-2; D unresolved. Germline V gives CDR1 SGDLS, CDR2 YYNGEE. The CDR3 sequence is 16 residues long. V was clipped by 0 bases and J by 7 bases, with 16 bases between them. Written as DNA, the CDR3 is TGTGCCAGCAGCGTAGGGCTAGTTAAAGCAGGCGGGGAGCTGTTTTTT. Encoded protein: CASSVGLVKAGGELFF. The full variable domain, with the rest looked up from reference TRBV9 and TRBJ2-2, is DSGVTQTPKHLITATGQRVTLRCSPRSGDLSVYWYQQSLDQGLQFLIQYYNGEERAKGNILERFSAQQFPDLHSELNLSSLELGDSALYFCASSVGLVKAGGELFFGEGSRLTVL.

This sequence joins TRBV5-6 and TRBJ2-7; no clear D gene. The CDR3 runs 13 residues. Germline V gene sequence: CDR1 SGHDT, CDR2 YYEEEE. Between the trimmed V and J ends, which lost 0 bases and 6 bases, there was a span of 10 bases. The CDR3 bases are TGTGCCAGCAGCTTGGTAGGCGCGCTCGAGCAGTACTTC. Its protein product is CASSLVGALEQYF.

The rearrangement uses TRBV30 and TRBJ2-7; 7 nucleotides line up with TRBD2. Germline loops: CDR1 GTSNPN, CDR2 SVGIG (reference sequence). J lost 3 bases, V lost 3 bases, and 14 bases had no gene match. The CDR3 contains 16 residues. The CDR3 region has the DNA TGTGCCTGGAGGGAGTGGGGGGGAGAGGAAGACTACGAGCAGTACTTC. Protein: CAWREWGGEEDYEQYF.

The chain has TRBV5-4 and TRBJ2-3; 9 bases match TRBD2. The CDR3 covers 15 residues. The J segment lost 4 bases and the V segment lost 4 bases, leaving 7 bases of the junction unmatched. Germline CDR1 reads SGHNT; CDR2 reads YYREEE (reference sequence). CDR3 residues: CASSQAGGAPDTQYF. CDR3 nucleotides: TGTGCCAGCAGCCAGGCGGGAGGGGCCCCAGATACGCAGTATTTT.